This TCR beta chain was found in a study of regulatory T cells in long-lasting Graves disease. HTBI primers from iRepertoire and Arm-PCR of CDR3 regions yielded the TCR beta libraries. MiXCR, applied by TCRdb to the multiplex PCR reads, yields one record per CDR3 protein. The sample carries 400,000 to 550,000 distinct CDR3 sequences, over 15% recorded once. Time point reported: newly diagnosed GD, antithyroid drugs for less than 3 months. There was RNA extracted from PBMCs, and the TCR library was made from it. CDR1 is SGHTA, CDR2 FQGNSA, per germline. The germline V and J ends were trimmed by 3 bases and 0 bases, with 4 bases remaining between them. CDR3 size: 13 residues. This clonotype was seen ten or more times. These same records also appear under a second study, on T cells in Graves' hyperthyroidism and ophthalmopathy.

This rearrangement joins TRBV7-2 to TRBJ2-3; D unclear. The starting material was peripheral blood mononuclear cells (PBMCs), obtained at new diagnosis, from a patient treated with antithyroid drugs. The origin of this receptor is a woman aged 25 to 39 with Graves disease. The CDR3 nucleotides are TGTGCCAGCAGCTTGTACAGCACAGATACGCAGTATTTT. It translates to CASSLYSTDTQYF.